Below, 17 T cell receptor beta chains from the same sample are listed, as sequenced in a study of early T cells in non-severe SARS-CoV-2 infection. TCRdb reprocessed the 5' RACE reads via MiXCR and lists one record per CDR3 protein. Of about 52,000 distinct CDR3 sequences in the sample, 6.2% were seen once. What was sequenced was whole blood. Source of these receptors: an adult who was a healthcare worker with PCR-confirmed SARS-CoV-2 infection or an uninfected control (not recorded which).

This clonotype was seen only a few times. A junction end diverges from the germline sequence, so it may reflect a read error. V and J are TRBV11-2 and TRBJ2-1; tentatively, D is TRBD1 or TRBD2 (5 bases each). CDR1 and CDR2 (germline): SGHAT, FQNNGV. This CDR3 has 13 amino acids. This chain's CDR3 is CVSSLVRGDEQFF. DNA of the CDR3: TGTGTCAGCAGCTTAGTGAGGGGAGATGAGCAGTTCTTC. Together with reference TRBV11-2 and TRBJ2-1, the CDR3 gives the full variable domain: EAGVAQSPRYKIIEKRQSVAFWCNPISGHATLYWYQQILGQGPKLLIQFQNNGVVDDSQLPKDRFSAERLKGVDSTLKIQPAKLEDSAVYLCVSSLVRGDEQFFGPGTRLTVL.

This clonotype appeared a few times. The chain is built from TRBV7-8 and TRBJ1-1; D call uncertain. Germline-derived CDR1 and CDR2 are SGHVS and FQNEAQ. The CDR3 loop spans 13 amino acids. V shed 2 bases and J shed 1 base, with 5 bases lying between them. As DNA, the CDR3 is TGTGCCAGCAGCTTATGGAGGAACACTGAAGCTTTCTTT. Residues: CASSLWRNTEAFF. The whole variable domain, filled in from reference TRBV7-8 and TRBJ1-1, reads GAGVSQSPRYKVAKRGQDVALRCDPISGHVSLFWYQQALGQGPEFLTYFQNEAQLDKSGLPSDRFFAERPEGSVSTLKIQRTQQEDSAVYLCASSLWRNTEAFFGQGTRLTVV.

This clonotype has a count of ten or more. The J gene is TRBJ1-1, the V gene TRBV5-5; 8 positions match TRBD1. Germline values: CDR1 SGHKS, CDR2 YYEKEE (reference sequence). V shed 4 bases and J 1 base; nucleotides not matched to a gene: 6. The CDR3 contains 15 residues. The CDR3 sequence: CASSPRQGKNTEAFF. The CDR3 nucleotides are TGTGCCAGCAGCCCCCGACAGGGGAAGAACACTGAAGCTTTCTTT.

This clonotype was seen repeatedly, ten times or more. The chain carries TRBV5-6 and TRBJ1-1, with D perhaps TRBD1 (5 bases). Germline CDR1 is SGHDT and CDR2 is YYEEEE. The V and J ends lost 0 bases and 1 base respectively, with 7 bases between them. There are 14 residues in the CDR3. The CDR3 bases are TGTGCCAGCAGCTTGGTAGGGGAGAACACTGAAGCTTTCTTT. Protein: CASSLVGENTEAFF.

This clonotype occurred a few times. This CDR3 reads CASSQNQEAFF. CDR3 nucleotides: TGTGCCAGCTCACAAAATCAGGAAGCTTTCTTT. The chain recombines TRBV18 with TRBJ1-1; D gene uncertain. This CDR3 has 11 amino acids. Germline values: CDR1 KGHSH, CDR2 LQKENI. Trimming left V 4 bases short and J 8 bases short, with 8 bases between. Filled out from reference TRBV18 and TRBJ1-1, the complete variable domain reads NAGVMQNPRHLVRRRGQEARLRCSPMKGHSHVYWYRQLPEEGLKFMVYLQKENIIDESGMPKERFSAEFPKEGPSILRIQQVVRGDSAAYFCASSQNQEAFFGQGTRLTVV.

This clonotype was counted a few times. At one boundary the junction diverges from the germline segment, which might be a read error. The chain combines TRBV6-5 with TRBJ1-2; 7 nucleotides align to TRBD1. The CDR3 has 14 amino acids. Germline V gives CDR1 MNHEY, CDR2 SVGAGI. For the CDR3, the DNA is TGTGCCAGCACTGACAGGGAGACTAACTATGGGTACACCTTC. It specifies CASTDRETNYGYTF.

V usage is TRBV5-1 and J usage is TRBJ2-1; TRBD2 matches at 8 bases. Germline CDR1 SGHRS, CDR2 YFSETQ. V lost 4 bases and J lost 2; bases outside the gene matches: 5. This CDR3 region has 15 residues. The DNA of the CDR3 is TGCGCCAGCAGCCCTACTAGCGGTACCTACAATGAGCAGTTCTTC. Translated, it gives CASSPTSGTYNEQFF.

The V gene is TRBV6-2 or TRBV6-3, the J gene TRBJ2-7; 7 bases match TRBD1. This CDR3 comprises 15 residues. Germline trimming cut 8 bases from V and 0 bases from J; bases unmatched to any gene: 10. Germline CDR1 is MNHEY and CDR2 is SVGEGT. The CDR3 reads CASGRQGASSYEQYF. The DNA for the CDR3 is TGTGCCAGCGGACGACAGGGCGCGAGCTCCTACGAGCAGTACTTC.

This clonotype was detected ten times or more. Mismatch with germline at one junction end may stem from a read error. This sequence joins TRBV5-1 and TRBJ2-7; 8 bases line up with TRBD1. Germline V lookup: CDR1 SGHRS, CDR2 YFSETQ. CDR3 size: 15 residues. CDR3: CASSLAGQGPYEQYF. The CDR3 nucleotides are TGCGCTAGCAGCTTGGCCGGACAGGGACCCTACGAGCAGTACTTC.

The chain uses TRBV5-4 and TRBJ2-1, with D possibly TRBD1 on 6 matching bases. Trimming pared 5 bases from V and 15 bases from J, leaving 27 bases between. From germline, CDR1 is SGHNT and CDR2 YYREEE (reference sequence). CDR3 length: 15 amino acids. CDR3 loop: CASSVGQRPENFGFF. In DNA, the CDR3 is TGTGCCAGCAGTGTTGGACAGCGGCCCGAAAACTTTGGGTTCTTC.

Only a few counts were recorded for this clonotype. This chain joins TRBV5-1 and TRBJ1-2; D gene ambiguous. CDR1 is SGHRS and CDR2 is YFSETQ in the germline V gene. The CDR3 length is 18 residues. V lost 3 bases, J lost 0 bases, and 21 bases lay in between. This CDR3 reads CASSSGNYRPTPNYGYTF. The DNA for the CDR3 is TGCGCCAGCAGCTCCGGGAACTACCGACCGACCCCTAACTATGGCTACACCTTC.

The rearrangement links TRBV27 to TRBJ1-3; D not certain. Germline V gene lookup returns CDR1 MNHEY and CDR2 SMNVEV (reference sequence). Trimming pared 6 bases from V and 0 bases from J, leaving 9 bases between. CDR3 length: 14 residues. This CDR3 reads CASSPENSGNTIYF. Written as DNA, the CDR3 is TGTGCCAGCAGCCCCGAAAACTCTGGAAACACCATATATTTT.

In its sample, this clonotype was seen many times. The rearrangement links TRBV5-1 to TRBJ1-3; D is undetermined. Trimming removed 0 bases from V and 4 bases from J, with 8 bases in between. This CDR3 region has 14 residues. Per the germline V gene, CDR1 is SGHRS and CDR2 is YFSETQ. CDR3 residues: CASSLEYAGNTIYF. The CDR3 DNA follows: TGCGCCAGCAGCTTGGAATATGCAGGAAACACCATATATTTT.

This clonotype was seen many times. The rearrangement links TRBV24-1 to TRBJ2-1, with unresolved D. V shed 7 bases and J shed 9 bases, with 18 bases lying between them. The CDR3 sequence is 14 residues long. The germline V gene encodes CDR1 KGHDR and CDR2 SFDVKD. The CDR3 reads CATSPGPTVSEQFF. In DNA, the CDR3 is TGTGCCACCAGCCCCGGGCCGACGGTTAGTGAGCAGTTCTTC.

This clonotype was detected a few times. The chain carries TRBV12-3 or TRBV12-4 and TRBJ1-2; weak D call: TRBD1 (5 bases). The CDR3 extends over 17 amino acids. V lost 6 bases and J 1 base, leaving 21 bases between the germline ends. The CDR3 bases are TGTGCCAGCAGACCGACAGCTGCCCCCCTAGTTAACTATGGCTACACCTTC. Protein sequence: CASRPTAAPLVNYGYTF.

This clonotype was counted at least ten times. The chain couples TRBV7-6 to TRBJ2-2; 7 positions agree with TRBD1. Germline CDR1 SGHVS, CDR2 FNYEAQ. The CDR3 totals 18 residues. The V and J ends lost 0 bases and 3 bases, in that order; junction bases with no gene match: 10. The CDR3 region is CASSLAFGTAGYTGELFF. CDR3 coding DNA: TGTGCCAGCAGCTTAGCGTTCGGGACAGCCGGATACACCGGGGAGCTGTTTTTT. Using reference TRBV7-6 and TRBJ2-2 for the parts outside the CDR3, the full variable domain is GAGVSQSPRYKVTKRGQDVALRCDPISGHVSLYWYRQALGQGPEFLTYFNYEAQQDKSGLPNDRFSAERPEGSISTLTIQRTEQRDSAMYRCASSLAFGTAGYTGELFFGEGSRLTVL.

Note on this clonotype: One end of the junction fails to match germline, which may point to a read error. CDR3 amino acids: CTSSQDVQGSVLDSPLHF. In DNA, the CDR3 is TGTACCAGCAGCCAAGACGTGCAGGGTAGCGTCCTAGATTCACCCCTCCACTTT. The V gene is TRBV4-2, the J gene TRBJ1-6; maybe TRBD1 (5 bases). This CDR3 is built from 18 residues. The germline V gene has CDR1 LGHNA and CDR2 YNFKEQ.